A single sample is the source of the 28 T cell receptor beta chains below, sequenced in a study of blood T cell repertoires in COVID-19. Profiling relied on immunoSEQ multiplex PCR, and the TCRdb table lists in-frame clones only, not all of them. The table includes 80,000 to 90,000 clones, roughly four fifths detected once. The sequencing input was peripheral blood. These receptors were obtained from a woman in her 70s with acute or convalescent COVID-19.

V usage is TRBV28 and J usage is TRBJ1-5, with D unresolved. The ends were cut back, 7 bases at V and 3 bases at J, with 13 bases in the middle. The germline gives CDR1 MDHEN, CDR2 SYDVKM. The CDR3 length is 14 residues. CDR3 region: CASTLERANQPQHF. In nucleotides, the CDR3 is TGTGCCAGCACCCTTGAGAGGGCCAATCAGCCCCAGCATTTT.

The J gene is TRBJ1-2, the V gene TRBV5-4; 10 nucleotides align to TRBD1. CDR1 is SGHNT and CDR2 is YYREEE in the germline V gene (reference sequence). This CDR3 spans 16 amino acids. Trimming cost V 4 bases and J 6 bases; bases outside gene matches: 12. The CDR3 sequence is CASSEDPGQGNHGYTF. CDR3 DNA sequence: TGTGCCAGCAGCGAAGACCCGGGACAGGGGAACCATGGCTACACCTTC. The whole variable domain, remainder taken from reference TRBV5-4 and TRBJ1-2, is ETGVTQSPTHLIKTRGQQVTLRCSSQSGHNTVSWYQQALGQGPQFIFQYYREEENGRGNFPPRFSGLQFPNYSSELNVNALELDDSALYLCASSEDPGQGNHGYTFGSGTRLTVV.

With respect to this clone: Other DNA sequences of this sample code for an identical CDR3. CDR3 amino acids: CASSLGQGAEKLFF. Written as DNA, the CDR3 is TGCGCCAGCAGCTTGGGACAGGGGGCCGAAAAACTGTTTTTT. This chain joins TRBV5-1 and TRBJ1-4; 10 bases fit TRBD1. Germline assignment: CDR1 SGHRS and CDR2 YFSETQ. The CDR3 sequence is 14 residues long. The junction had 1 base not matched to a gene; V was cut back by 0 bases and J by 8 bases.

The V call is TRBV7-6, the J call TRBJ2-5; 7 bases map to TRBD1. The V gene end was trimmed by 2 bases and the J gene end by 4 bases; junction bases not matched to a gene: 10. This CDR3 region has 16 residues. Looked up from germline, CDR1 is SGHVS and CDR2 is FNYEAQ. This CDR3 is CASSLTPQGTGETQYF. The CDR3 DNA reads as TGTGCCAGCAGCTTAACCCCACAGGGGACGGGAGAGACCCAGTACTTC.

The chain recombines TRBV2 with TRBJ2-7; TRBD2 aligns across 14 bases. In germline, CDR1 is SNHLY, CDR2 FYNNEI. V was pared by 8 bases and J by 3 bases, with 3 bases of the junction left unmatched. The CDR3 covers 14 residues. CDR3 sequence: CASGTSGGYYEQYF. CDR3 DNA sequence: TGTGCCAGCGGGACTAGCGGGGGTTACTACGAGCAGTACTTC.

The chain is built from TRBV12-3 or TRBV12-4 and TRBJ2-7; no definite D call. The V and J ends lost 4 bases and 6 bases respectively, with 13 bases between them. The CDR3 covers 13 residues. Here the CDR3 reads CASSSQQFTEQYF. The CDR3 nucleotides are TGTGCCAGCAGTTCACAGCAGTTCACCGAGCAGTACTTC.

V and J are TRBV7-9 and TRBJ2-7; D unclear. The CDR3 consists of 12 residues. From germline, CDR1 is SEHNR and CDR2 FQNEAQ (reference sequence). V lost 2 bases and J lost 2, with 4 bases in between. The CDR3 nucleotides are TGTGCCAGCAGCTTATCCACCTACGAGCAGTACTTC. Protein product: CASSLSTYEQYF.

This rearrangement joins TRBV19 to TRBJ2-1; TRBD2 matches at 7 bases. The CDR3 extends over 15 amino acids. The V gene's germline CDR1 is LNHDA and CDR2 SQIVND (reference sequence). Trimming removed 6 bases from V and 8 bases from J; junction bases left unmatched: 13. CDR3: CASSRGGPGRDEQFF. CDR3 DNA sequence: TGTGCCAGTAGCCGGGGAGGGCCCGGTAGAGATGAGCAGTTCTTC. Full variable domain (rest looked up from reference TRBV19 and TRBJ2-1): DGGITQSPKYLFRKEGQNVTLSCEQNLNHDAMYWYRQDPGQGLRLIYYSQIVNDFQKGDIAEGYSVSREKKESFPLTVTSAQKNPTAFYLCASSRGGPGRDEQFFGPGTRLTVL.

The chain joins TRBV5-4 to TRBJ1-1; perhaps TRBD1 as D (5 bases). Germline V CDR1 and CDR2: SGHNT, YYREEE (reference sequence). Trimming removed 0 bases from V and 8 bases from J, with 14 bases in between. This CDR3 has 14 residues. The CDR3 DNA is TGTGCCAGCAGCTTGGCTGGGGGGAGTACCGAAGCTTTCTTT. Amino acid sequence: CASSLAGGSTEAFF.

This rearrangement joins TRBV28 to TRBJ1-4; D is perhaps TRBD1 (5 bases). This CDR3 region has 16 residues. The V end was cut by 5 bases, the J end by 5 bases, with 18 bases between. Germline assignment: CDR1 MDHEN and CDR2 SYDVKM. CDR3 coding DNA: TGTGCCAGCAGTCTGATTTATGGGGCCTCGAATGAAAAACTGTTTTTT. It yields the protein CASSLIYGASNEKLFF.

The V gene is TRBV19, the J gene TRBJ1-1, with TRBD1 as a possible D gene (6 bases). The CDR3 consists of 14 residues. Germline V gene lookup returns CDR1 LNHDA and CDR2 SQIVND (reference sequence). V was shortened by 10 bases and J by 4 bases, with 19 bases between the two germline ends. The CDR3 region has the DNA TGTGCCACTTCAACAGGGTATGGGGCCACTGAAGCTTTCTTT. Protein sequence: CATSTGYGATEAFF. Full variable domain (rest looked up from reference TRBV19 and TRBJ1-1): DGGITQSPKYLFRKEGQNVTLSCEQNLNHDAMYWYRQDPGQGLRLIYYSQIVNDFQKGDIAEGYSVSREKKESFPLTVTSAQKNPTAFYLCATSTGYGATEAFFGQGTRLTVV.

This chain connects TRBV5-5 to TRBJ1-2; TRBD1 is a possible D gene (5 bases). The germline V and J ends were trimmed by 2 bases and 5 bases, with 16 bases remaining between them. This CDR3 is 15 amino acids long. Per the germline V gene, CDR1 is SGHKS and CDR2 is YYEKEE (reference sequence). The CDR3 is CASSFQTGGGYGYTF. The CDR3 nucleotides are TGTGCCAGCAGCTTTCAGACGGGGGGAGGATATGGCTACACCTTC.

V usage is TRBV5-1 and J usage is TRBJ1-1; 9 nucleotides line up with TRBD1. This CDR3 is 16 amino acids long. The V segment lost 4 bases and the J segment 3 bases; nucleotides outside the gene matches: 10. Germline V gene sequence: CDR1 SGHRS, CDR2 YFSETQ. CDR3 amino acids: CASSATQGAGDTEAFF. The CDR3 bases are TGCGCCAGCAGCGCCACACAGGGGGCAGGGGACACTGAAGCTTTCTTT.

The CDR3 nucleotides are TGTGCCAGCAGCTTACCGGGACTCATTATCTCTGGAAACACCATATATTTT. Translating gives CASSLPGLIISGNTIYF. This chain connects TRBV11-3 to TRBJ1-3; D perhaps matches TRBD1 (5 bases). The CDR3 is 17 amino acids. CDR1 and CDR2 from the germline V gene are SGHNT and YENEEA. Deletions cut 2 bases from V and 0 bases from J, with 14 bases between.

The CDR3 DNA sequence: TGCGCCAGCAGCTTGGGAGGAAGCACCTACAATGAGCAGTTCTTC. Protein: CASSLGGSTYNEQFF. V is TRBV5-1 and J is TRBJ2-1; D is uncertain. This CDR3 region has 15 residues. V was cut by 0 bases and J by 2 bases, with 9 bases left in between. Germline CDR1 SGHRS, CDR2 YFSETQ.

The rearrangement joins TRBV7-9 to TRBJ1-1; D is perhaps TRBD1 (5 bases). The CDR3 sequence is 12 residues long. Per germline, CDR1 SEHNR and CDR2 FQNEAQ (reference sequence). V lost 5 bases and J 8 bases, leaving 12 bases between the germline ends. CDR3 in amino acids: CASSDAGREAFF. The CDR3 region has the DNA TGTGCCAGCAGCGATGCAGGGAGGGAAGCTTTCTTT.

This chain connects TRBV10-1 to TRBJ2-3, with 14 bases matching TRBD2. V trimming: 3 bases; J trimming: 6 bases; junction bases outside the gene matches: 8. CDR3 length: 17 amino acids. CDR1 is WNHNN and CDR2 is SYGVQD in the germline V gene (reference sequence). The CDR3 DNA sequence: TGCGCCAGCAGTGACTACGGACTAGCGGGGGGCGGCGATACGCAGTATTTT. Translating gives CASSDYGLAGGGDTQYF.

The rearrangement joins TRBV5-1 to TRBJ1-1; the match to TRBD1 covers 7 bases. V was pared by 4 bases and J by 5 bases, with 5 bases of the junction left unmatched. Germline V gives CDR1 SGHRS, CDR2 YFSETQ. The length of the CDR3 is 13 residues. CDR3 region: CASSKQGGTEAFF. In DNA form, the CDR3 reads TGCGCCAGCAGCAAGCAGGGGGGTACTGAAGCTTTCTTT.

The chain is built from TRBV18 and TRBJ1-1, with TRBD1 identical over 8 bases. Germline V gene sequence: CDR1 KGHSH, CDR2 LQKENI. CDR3 length: 13 amino acids. Losses at the gene ends were 5 bases for V and 5 bases for J; bases not matched to a gene: 4. As DNA, the CDR3 is TGTGCCAGCTCAACGGACAGGGTAACTGAAGCTTTCTTT. Translating it yields CASSTDRVTEAFF.

This rearrangement joins TRBV5-1 to TRBJ2-2; perhaps TRBD2 as D (6 bases). V was cut by 3 bases and J by 1 base, with 19 bases left in between. The CDR3 is 18 amino acids. The germline V gene encodes CDR1 SGHRS and CDR2 YFSETQ. This chain's CDR3 is CASSSYPGGTENTGELFF. The DNA of the CDR3 is TGCGCCAGCAGCTCATACCCCGGAGGGACGGAGAACACCGGGGAGCTGTTTTTT.

CDR3 sequence (DNA): TGCGCCAGCAGCTTGATGCCTACCTCAGGTAATGAGCAGTTCTTC. Translating gives CASSLMPTSGNEQFF. V is TRBV5-1 and J is TRBJ2-1, with D uncertain. V shed 1 base and J shed 7 bases, with 15 bases lying between them. Germline assignment: CDR1 SGHRS and CDR2 YFSETQ. The CDR3 has 15 residues. The full variable domain, completed using reference TRBV5-1 and TRBJ2-1, is KAGVTQTPRYLIKTRGQQVTLSCSPISGHRSVSWYQQTPGQGLQFLFEYFSETQRNKGNFPGRFSGRQFSNSRSEMNVSTLELGDSALYLCASSLMPTSGNEQFFGPGTRLTVL.

The chain combines TRBV7-9 with TRBJ2-7; perhaps TRBD2 as D (7 bases). The CDR3 covers 15 residues. Germline loops: CDR1 SEHNR, CDR2 FQNEAQ (reference sequence). Trimming pared 5 bases from V and 2 bases from J, leaving 16 bases between. The CDR3 DNA follows: TGTGCCAGCAGCCCGGGGGGCACGGAAGCCTACGAGCAGTACTTC. Translated, it gives CASSPGGTEAYEQYF.

V usage is TRBV30 and J usage is TRBJ1-6; TRBD1 aligns across 9 bases. Looked up from germline, CDR1 is GTSNPN and CDR2 is SVGIG (reference sequence). The CDR3 runs to 16 residues. The V gene end was trimmed by 3 bases and the J gene end by 8 bases; junction bases not matched to a gene: 11. The CDR3 DNA is TGTGCCTGGAGACACCTTGGACAGGGGCTGGATTCACCCCTCCACTTT. As protein: CAWRHLGQGLDSPLHF.

The chain is built from TRBV6-1 and TRBJ1-5, with 7 positions matching TRBD1. The CDR3 is made up of 15 amino acids. Germline V gene lookup returns CDR1 MNHNS and CDR2 SASEGT. With 1 base clipped from V and 5 bases from J, the junction kept 5 bases outside the gene matches. The chain's CDR3 is CASSEVGTADQPQHF. CDR3 in DNA: TGTGCCAGCAGTGAAGTAGGGACAGCGGATCAGCCCCAGCATTTT.

This chain joins TRBV6-1 and TRBJ2-1; a possible D gene is TRBD1 (5 bases). The germline V gene encodes CDR1 MNHNS and CDR2 SASEGT. V lost 2 bases to trimming and J lost 2 bases, with 10 bases between them. The length of the CDR3 is 15 residues. This chain's CDR3 is CASSELREAYNEQFF. CDR3 in DNA: TGTGCCAGCAGTGAACTCAGGGAAGCCTACAATGAGCAGTTCTTC.

V is TRBV18 and J is TRBJ1-1, with a tentative D call TRBD1 (6 bases). Germline CDR1 is KGHSH and CDR2 is LQKENI. The CDR3 covers 16 residues. The V gene lost 3 bases and the J gene lost 2 bases, with 16 bases spanning the gap. The chain's CDR3 is CASSPGGASVNTEAFF. In nucleotides, the CDR3 is TGTGCCAGCTCACCGGGGGGGGCGTCAGTAAACACTGAAGCTTTCTTT.

The chain has TRBV5-6 and TRBJ2-7; a possible D gene is TRBD1 (6 bases). Looked up from germline, CDR1 is SGHDT and CDR2 is YYEEEE. V was clipped by 4 bases and J by 2 bases, with 19 bases between them. The CDR3 is made up of 16 amino acids. The CDR3 reads CASSPDRDKYTYEQYF. CDR3 nucleotide sequence: TGTGCCAGCAGCCCGGACCGGGACAAATACACCTACGAGCAGTACTTC.

The chain joins TRBV11-2 to TRBJ1-2; D call uncertain. Per germline, CDR1 SGHAT and CDR2 FQNNGV. The CDR3 is made up of 15 amino acids. The V end was cut by 5 bases, the J end by 7 bases, with 20 bases between. This CDR3 reads CASSVAASLPLGYTF. Written as DNA, the CDR3 is TGTGCCAGCAGCGTTGCGGCCAGTCTCCCCCTTGGCTACACCTTC.